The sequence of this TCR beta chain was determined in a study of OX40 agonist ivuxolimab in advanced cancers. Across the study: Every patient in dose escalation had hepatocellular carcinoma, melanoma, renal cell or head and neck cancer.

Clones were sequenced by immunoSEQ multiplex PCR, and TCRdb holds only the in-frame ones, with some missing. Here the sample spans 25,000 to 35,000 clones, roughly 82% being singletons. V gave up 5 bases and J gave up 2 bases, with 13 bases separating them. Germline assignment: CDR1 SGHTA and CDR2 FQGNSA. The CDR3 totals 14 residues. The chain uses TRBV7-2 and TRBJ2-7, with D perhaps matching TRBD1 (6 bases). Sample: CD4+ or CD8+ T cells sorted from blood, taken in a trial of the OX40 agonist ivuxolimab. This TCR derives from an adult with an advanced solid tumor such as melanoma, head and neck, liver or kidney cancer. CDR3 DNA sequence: TGTGCCAGCAGCCCGGGGACACAGACCTACGAGCAGTACTTC. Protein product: CASSPGTQTYEQYF.